Listed below are T cell receptor beta chains from one sample, sequenced in a study of T cell changes during pregnancy in multiple sclerosis. Assay: immunoSEQ multiplex PCR; the TCRdb copy retains only in-frame clones and omits some. The table includes some 38,000 clones, around 93% detected once. The starting material was CD4+ T cells from peripheral blood mononuclear cells, obtained in the third trimester of pregnancy. The source is a female donor in good health, enrolled as a control in a pregnancy study. Each CDR3 is given without its conserved first and last residue.

v_gene: TRBV27
j_gene: TRBJ2-7
CDR3aa: ASSTSGGSYEQY

v_gene: TRBV21-1
j_gene: TRBJ2-5
CDR3aa: ASSGVISGVASNYQETQY

v_gene: TRBV5-1
j_gene: TRBJ2-6
CDR3aa: ASSPQTGVSGANVLT

v_gene: TRBV7-9
j_gene: TRBJ2-2
CDR3aa: ASSRQGGMWELF

v_gene: TRBV6-6
j_gene: TRBJ2-1
CDR3aa: ASSYSKGWNEQF

v_gene: TRBV13
j_gene: TRBJ2-1
CDR3aa: ASSLERGAYNEQF

v_gene: TRBV5-5
j_gene: TRBJ1-4
CDR3aa: ASSFFSPDEKLF

v_gene: TRBV7-2
j_gene: TRBJ2-3
CDR3aa: ASSKGGADTQY

v_gene: TRBV18
j_gene: TRBJ1-2
CDR3aa: ASSRGGDYGYT

v_gene: TRBV2
j_gene: TRBJ2-1
CDR3aa: ASRKDSGGAKLNEQF

v_gene: TRBV15
j_gene: TRBJ2-7
CDR3aa: ATSRGPGGFSYEQY

v_gene: TRBV12-5
j_gene: TRBJ2-1
CDR3aa: ASGSRDNEQF

v_gene: TRBV6-6
j_gene: TRBJ1-1
CDR3aa: ASSYGGGEAF

v_gene: TRBV30
j_gene: TRBJ2-1
CDR3aa: AWSATVQGKEQF

v_gene: TRBV11-2
j_gene: TRBJ1-1
CDR3aa: ASSLDRDTEAF

v_gene: TRBV6-5
j_gene: TRBJ1-1
CDR3aa: ASSSPFRQGGTEAF

v_gene: TRBV5-5
j_gene: TRBJ1-6
CDR3aa: ASSRTGSLHNSPLH

v_gene: TRBV5-4
j_gene: TRBJ1-4
CDR3aa: ASSWTGTGINEKLF

v_gene: TRBV28
j_gene: TRBJ2-3
CDR3aa: ASSFRGGGDTQY

v_gene: TRBV13
j_gene: TRBJ1-2
CDR3aa: ASSSNPGSGYGYT

v_gene: TRBV6-6
j_gene: TRBJ1-1
CDR3aa: ASSFKGQNTEAF

v_gene: TRBV7-2
j_gene: TRBJ2-7
CDR3aa: ASRRAYEQY

v_gene: TRBV15
j_gene: TRBJ2-5
CDR3aa: ATSRTNLETQY

v_gene: TRBV29-1
j_gene: TRBJ1-1
CDR3aa: SVEAAVNTEAF

v_gene: TRBV7-9
j_gene: TRBJ2-5
CDR3aa: ASSHRQGGETQY

v_gene: TRBV6-5
j_gene: TRBJ2-7
CDR3aa: ASSYSLAGSYEQY

v_gene: TRBV18
j_gene: TRBJ2-3
CDR3aa: ASSPLAGPSTDTQY

v_gene: TRBV28
j_gene: TRBJ2-1
CDR3aa: ASTKGGSMEF

v_gene: TRBV9
j_gene: TRBJ2-7
CDR3aa: ASSAYPGQSYEQY

v_gene: TRBV7-2
j_gene: TRBJ2-7
CDR3aa: ASSLNRGSYEQY

v_gene: TRBV7-9
j_gene: TRBJ1-6
CDR3aa: ASSLVGDSPLH

v_gene: TRBV6-6
j_gene: TRBJ1-6
CDR3aa: ASSYSTVFNSPLH

v_gene: TRBV15
j_gene: TRBJ2-3
CDR3aa: ATSRGVGVEVGTQY

v_gene: TRBV6-1
j_gene: TRBJ2-3
CDR3aa: ASSPGTHVTDTQY

v_gene: TRBV19
j_gene: TRBJ2-7
CDR3aa: ASSKAGSSYEQY

v_gene: TRBV7-8
j_gene: TRBJ1-2
CDR3aa: ASSLGEGGGYT

v_gene: TRBV11-1
j_gene: TRBJ2-1
CDR3aa: ASSSWTSGSRHEQF

v_gene: TRBV5-5
j_gene: TRBJ1-3
CDR3aa: ASSHGSTTSGNTIY

v_gene: TRBV25-1
j_gene: TRBJ2-7
CDR3aa: ASTPLGRGSSYEQY

v_gene: TRBV19
j_gene: TRBJ2-1
CDR3aa: ASSIISGTPHEQF

v_gene: TRBV2
j_gene: TRBJ1-5
CDR3aa: ASQLQGERNQPQH

v_gene: TRBV19
j_gene: TRBJ2-2
CDR3aa: ARNSGTNTGELF

v_gene: TRBV4-3
j_gene: TRBJ2-3
CDR3aa: ASSQGREWGTDTQY

v_gene: TRBV7-2
j_gene: TRBJ2-1
CDR3aa: ASSFGSSYNEQF

v_gene: TRBV5-4
j_gene: TRBJ1-1
CDR3aa: ASSFGGRTEAF